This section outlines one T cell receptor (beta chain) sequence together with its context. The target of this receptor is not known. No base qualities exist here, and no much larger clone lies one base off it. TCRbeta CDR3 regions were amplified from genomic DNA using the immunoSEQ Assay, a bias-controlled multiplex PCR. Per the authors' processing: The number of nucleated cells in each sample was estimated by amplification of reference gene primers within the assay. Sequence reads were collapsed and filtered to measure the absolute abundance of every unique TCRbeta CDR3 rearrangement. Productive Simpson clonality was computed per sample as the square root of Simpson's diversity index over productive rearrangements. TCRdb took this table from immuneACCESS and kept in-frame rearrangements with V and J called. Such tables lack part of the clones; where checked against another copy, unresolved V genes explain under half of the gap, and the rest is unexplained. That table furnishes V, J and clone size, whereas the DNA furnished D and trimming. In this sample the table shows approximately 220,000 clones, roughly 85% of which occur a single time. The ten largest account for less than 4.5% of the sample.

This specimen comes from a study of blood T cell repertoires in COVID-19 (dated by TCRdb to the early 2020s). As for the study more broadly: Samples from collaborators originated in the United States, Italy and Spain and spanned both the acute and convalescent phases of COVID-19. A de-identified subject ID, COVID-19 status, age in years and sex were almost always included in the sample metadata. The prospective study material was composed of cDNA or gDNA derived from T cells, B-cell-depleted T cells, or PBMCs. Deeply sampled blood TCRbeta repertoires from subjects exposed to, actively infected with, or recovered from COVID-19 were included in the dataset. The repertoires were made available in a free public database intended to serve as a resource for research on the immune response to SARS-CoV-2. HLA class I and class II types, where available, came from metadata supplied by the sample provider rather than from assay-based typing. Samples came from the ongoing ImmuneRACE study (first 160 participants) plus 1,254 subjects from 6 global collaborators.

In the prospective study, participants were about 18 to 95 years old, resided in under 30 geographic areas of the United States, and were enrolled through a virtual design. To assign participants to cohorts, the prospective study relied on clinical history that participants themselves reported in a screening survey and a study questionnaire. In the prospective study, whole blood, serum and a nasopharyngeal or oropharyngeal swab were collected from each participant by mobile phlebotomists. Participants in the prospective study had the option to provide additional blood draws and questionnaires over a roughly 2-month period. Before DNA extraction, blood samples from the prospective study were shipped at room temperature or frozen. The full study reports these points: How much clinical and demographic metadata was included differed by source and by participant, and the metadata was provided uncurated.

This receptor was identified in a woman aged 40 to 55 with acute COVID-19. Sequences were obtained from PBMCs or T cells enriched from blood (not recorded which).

The DNA is as follows: TGTGCCAGCAGTCCTCTGGACAGATTGAACACTGAAGCTTTCTTT. Translated, this gives CASSPLDRLNTEAFF. This chain is built from TRBV6-6 and TRBJ1-1; TRBD1 is a possible D gene, resting on 6 matching bases. V sheds 5 bases and J sheds 0 bases, leaving 13 bases between their ends. The CDR3 goes from the cysteine to the phenylalanine over 15 residues. The retained sequence is limited to the CDR3, 45 bases, with the frame set at the first base. Taken from the germline V gene (reference sequence), the CDR1 and CDR2 loops are MNHNY and SVGAGI.